Listed below are T cell receptor beta chains from one sample, sequenced in a study of OX40 agonist ivuxolimab in advanced cancers. Some clones are missing from TCRdb's copy, which holds only in-frame ones; the method was immunoSEQ multiplex PCR. The sample has some 84,000 clones, over 80% seen once. The source was CD4+ or CD8+ T cells sorted from blood, collected in a trial of the OX40 agonist ivuxolimab. The receptors derive from an adult with an advanced solid tumor such as melanoma, head and neck, liver or kidney cancer. Each CDR3 is given with its conserved first and last residue. The D gene is left open where the match is weak. Clone size is stated in some rows and not others, as once, few, many or a class when expanded.

DNA: TGCGCCAGCAGCCAAGATAGGCTAGCGGGGGAGGGGGGTGAGCAGTTCTTC
CDR3: CASSQDRLAGEGGEQFF
size: once
length: 17
V: TRBV4-3
D: TRBD2
J: TRBJ2-1

DNA: TGTGCCAGCAGCGTTGGGACAAATCAGCCCCAGCATTTT
CDR3: CASSVGTNQPQHF
size: .
length: 13
V: TRBV13
D: .
J: TRBJ1-5

DNA: TGTGCCAGCAGCATATCAGGATCGAGAGTGAACACTGAAGCTTTCTTT
CDR3: CASSISGSRVNTEAFF
size: .
length: 16
V: TRBV9
D: .
J: TRBJ1-1

DNA: TGTGCCAGCAGTAGCCCCAGGGTTCCGCCCTACGAGCAGTACTTC
CDR3: CASSSPRVPPYEQYF
size: .
length: 15
V: TRBV6-1
D: .
J: TRBJ2-7

DNA: TGTGCCAGCAGCGGGTTTGGTGGGAACACTGAAGCTTTCTTT
CDR3: CASSGFGGNTEAFF
size: .
length: 14
V: TRBV9
D: .
J: TRBJ1-1

DNA: TGTGCCAGTAGTATATCACAGGGGGCCTACGAGCAGTACTTC
CDR3: CASSISQGAYEQYF
size: .
length: 14
V: TRBV19
D: TRBD1
J: TRBJ2-7

DNA: TGTGCCAGCAGCTCACCCTACGGCAGCTACGAGCAGTACTTC
CDR3: CASSSPYGSYEQYF
size: .
length: 14
V: TRBV7-9
D: .
J: TRBJ2-7

DNA: TGTGCCAGTAGTATAGGGACAGGGGTGGATACGCAGTATTTT
CDR3: CASSIGTGVDTQYF
size: .
length: 14
V: TRBV19
D: TRBD1
J: TRBJ2-3

DNA: TGTGCCAGCAGGGCTGGTGAGGGGGTTGGCTACACCTTC
CDR3: CASRAGEGVGYTF
size: .
length: 13
V: TRBV6-4
D: .
J: TRBJ1-2

DNA: TGTGCCTGGAGTGTAAAAGGGGCCCCGAGCTACGAGCAGTACTTC
CDR3: CAWSVKGAPSYEQYF
size: once
length: 15
V: TRBV30
D: .
J: TRBJ2-7

DNA: TGTGCCAGCAGTTACGCGACAGGGCGGTCCACTGAAGCTTTCTTT
CDR3: CASSYATGRSTEAFF
size: .
length: 15
V: TRBV6-6
D: TRBD1
J: TRBJ1-1

DNA: TGTGCCAGCAACGACTGGACTACCGGGGAGCTGTTTTTT
CDR3: CASNDWTTGELFF
size: .
length: 13
V: TRBV14
D: .
J: TRBJ2-2

DNA: TGCGCCAGCAGCCAAGATATAGGGCGGGGGGCCTACAATGAGCAGTTCTTC
CDR3: CASSQDIGRGAYNEQFF
size: .
length: 17
V: TRBV4-1
D: TRBD2
J: TRBJ2-1

DNA: TGTGCCAGCAGCCAGGACAGGGACGAGCAGTACTTC
CDR3: CASSQDRDEQYF
size: .
length: 12
V: TRBV7-8
D: TRBD1
J: TRBJ2-7

DNA: TGTGCCAGCAGTTACTCGGGGACAGGGATCCCCGGGGAGCTGTTTTTT
CDR3: CASSYSGTGIPGELFF
size: .
length: 16
V: TRBV6-5
D: TRBD1
J: TRBJ2-2

DNA: TGTGCCAGCAGCTTAAGTGGAGGGCCAGGGAAGGACCAAGAGACCCAGTACTTC
CDR3: CASSLSGGPGKDQETQYF
size: few
length: 18
V: TRBV7-6
D: .
J: TRBJ2-5